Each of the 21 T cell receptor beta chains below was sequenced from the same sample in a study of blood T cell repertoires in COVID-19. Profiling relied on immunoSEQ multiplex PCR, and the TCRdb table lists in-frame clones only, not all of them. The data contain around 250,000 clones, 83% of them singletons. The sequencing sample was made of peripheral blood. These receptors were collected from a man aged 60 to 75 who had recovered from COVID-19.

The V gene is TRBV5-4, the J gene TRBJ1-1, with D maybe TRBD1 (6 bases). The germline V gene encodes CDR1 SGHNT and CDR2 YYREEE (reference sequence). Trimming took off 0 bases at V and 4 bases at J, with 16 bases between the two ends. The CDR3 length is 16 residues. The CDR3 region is CASSLGRGGGTTEAFF. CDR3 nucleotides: TGTGCCAGCAGCTTGGGAAGAGGGGGTGGGACCACTGAAGCTTTCTTT. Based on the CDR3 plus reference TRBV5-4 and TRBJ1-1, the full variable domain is ETGVTQSPTHLIKTRGQQVTLRCSSQSGHNTVSWYQQALGQGPQFIFQYYREEENGRGNFPPRFSGLQFPNYSSELNVNALELDDSALYLCASSLGRGGGTTEAFFGQGTRLTVV.

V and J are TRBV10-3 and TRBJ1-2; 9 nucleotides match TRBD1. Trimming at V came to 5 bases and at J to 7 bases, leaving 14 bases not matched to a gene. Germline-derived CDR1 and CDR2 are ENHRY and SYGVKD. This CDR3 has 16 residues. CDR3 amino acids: CAISKASGTGRLGYTF. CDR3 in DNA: TGTGCCATCAGTAAAGCCTCCGGGACAGGGAGACTTGGCTACACCTTC.

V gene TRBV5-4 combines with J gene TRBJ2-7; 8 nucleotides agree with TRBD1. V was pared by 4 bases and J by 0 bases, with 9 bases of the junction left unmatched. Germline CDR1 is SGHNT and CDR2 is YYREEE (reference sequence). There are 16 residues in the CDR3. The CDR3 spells CASSPSGQVASYEQYF. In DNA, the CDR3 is TGTGCCAGCAGCCCCTCGGGACAGGTAGCCTCCTACGAGCAGTACTTC.

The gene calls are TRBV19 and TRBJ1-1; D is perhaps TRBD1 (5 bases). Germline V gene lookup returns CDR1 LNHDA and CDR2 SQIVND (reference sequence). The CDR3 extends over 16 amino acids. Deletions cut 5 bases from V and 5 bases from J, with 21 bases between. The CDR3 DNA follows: TGTGCCAGTAGTTACGACATGGGGGGTGGGAGGACTGAAGCTTTCTTT. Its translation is CASSYDMGGGRTEAFF.

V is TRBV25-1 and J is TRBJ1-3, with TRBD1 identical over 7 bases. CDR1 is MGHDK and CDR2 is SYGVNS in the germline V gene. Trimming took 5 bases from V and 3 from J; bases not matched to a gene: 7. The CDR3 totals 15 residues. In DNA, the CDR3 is TGTGCCAGCAGTCTCGGACAGGCTCTTGGAAACACCATATATTTT. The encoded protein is CASSLGQALGNTIYF.

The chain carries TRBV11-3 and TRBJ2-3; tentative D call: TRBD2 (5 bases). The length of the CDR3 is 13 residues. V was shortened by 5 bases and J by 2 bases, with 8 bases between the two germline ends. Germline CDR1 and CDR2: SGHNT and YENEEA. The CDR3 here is CASSRDPTDTQYF. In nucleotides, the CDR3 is TGTGCCAGCAGCCGGGATCCCACAGATACGCAGTATTTT. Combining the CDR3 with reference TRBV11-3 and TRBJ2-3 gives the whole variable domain EAGVVQSPRYKIIEKKQPVAFWCNPISGHNTLYWYLQNLGQGPELLIRYENEEAVDDSQLPKDRFSAERLKGVDSTLKIQPAELGDSAVYLCASSRDPTDTQYFGPGTRLTVL.

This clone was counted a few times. CDR3 protein: CASSYSPMNTEAFF. The CDR3 DNA reads TGTGCCAGCAGTTACTCCCCTATGAACACTGAAGCTTTCTTT. V gene TRBV6-5 combines with J gene TRBJ1-1; D remains ambiguous. The CDR3 totals 14 residues. Trimming took off 0 bases at V and 0 bases at J, with 5 bases between the two ends. Germline assignment: CDR1 MNHEY and CDR2 SVGAGI.

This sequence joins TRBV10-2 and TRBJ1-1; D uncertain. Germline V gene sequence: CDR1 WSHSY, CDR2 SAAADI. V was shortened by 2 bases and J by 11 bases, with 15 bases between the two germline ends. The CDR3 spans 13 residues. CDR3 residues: CASSERGSGGAFF. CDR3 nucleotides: TGCGCCAGCAGTGAGAGAGGGTCGGGAGGGGCTTTCTTT.

CDR3 coding DNA: TGCGCCAGCAGCTTGGGCAGGGCCCCTAGCACAGATACGCAGTATTTT. Encoded protein: CASSLGRAPSTDTQYF. V gene TRBV5-1 combines with J gene TRBJ2-3, with D tentatively TRBD1 (5 bases). Trimming removed 0 bases at V and 0 bases at J, with 11 bases between. The CDR3 extends over 16 amino acids. CDR1 SGHRS and CDR2 YFSETQ come from the germline V gene.

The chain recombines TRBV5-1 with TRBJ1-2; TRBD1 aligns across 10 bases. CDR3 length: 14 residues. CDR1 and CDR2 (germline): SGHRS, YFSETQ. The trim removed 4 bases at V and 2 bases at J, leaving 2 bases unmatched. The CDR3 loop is CASSMGQGNYGYTF. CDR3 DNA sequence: TGCGCCAGCAGCATGGGACAGGGGAACTATGGCTACACCTTC.

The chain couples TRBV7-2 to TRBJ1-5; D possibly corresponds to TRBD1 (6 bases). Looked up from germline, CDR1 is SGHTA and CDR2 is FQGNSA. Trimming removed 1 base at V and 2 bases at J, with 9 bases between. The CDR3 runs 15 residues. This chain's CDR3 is CASSLGGGRNQPQHF. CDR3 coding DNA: TGTGCCAGCAGCTTAGGGGGGGGCCGCAATCAGCCCCAGCATTTT.

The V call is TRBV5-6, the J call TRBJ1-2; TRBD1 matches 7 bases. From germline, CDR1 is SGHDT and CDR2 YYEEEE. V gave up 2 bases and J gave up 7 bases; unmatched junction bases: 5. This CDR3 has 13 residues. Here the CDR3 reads CASSFQGDVGYTF. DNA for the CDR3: TGTGCCAGCAGCTTCCAGGGGGACGTTGGCTACACCTTC.

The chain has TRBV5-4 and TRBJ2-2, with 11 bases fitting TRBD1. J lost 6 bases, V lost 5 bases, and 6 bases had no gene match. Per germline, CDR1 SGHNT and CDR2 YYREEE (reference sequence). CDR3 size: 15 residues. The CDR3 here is CASRTGTGGSGELFF. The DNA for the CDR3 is TGTGCCAGCAGAACCGGGACAGGGGGTTCCGGGGAGCTGTTTTTT.

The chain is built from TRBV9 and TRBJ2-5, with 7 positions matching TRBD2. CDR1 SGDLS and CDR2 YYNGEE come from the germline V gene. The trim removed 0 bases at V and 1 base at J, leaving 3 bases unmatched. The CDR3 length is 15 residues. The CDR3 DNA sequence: TGTGCCAGCAGCGTAGCTGGGAGGGCCCAAGAGACCCAGTACTTC. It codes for CASSVAGRAQETQYF.

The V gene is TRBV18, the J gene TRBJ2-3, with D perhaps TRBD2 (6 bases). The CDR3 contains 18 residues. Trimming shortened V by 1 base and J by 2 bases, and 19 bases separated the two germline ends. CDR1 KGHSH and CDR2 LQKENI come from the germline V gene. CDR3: CASSPQVLSAGITDTQYF. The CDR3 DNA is TGTGCCAGCTCACCACAGGTTTTATCGGCGGGGATCACAGATACGCAGTATTTT.

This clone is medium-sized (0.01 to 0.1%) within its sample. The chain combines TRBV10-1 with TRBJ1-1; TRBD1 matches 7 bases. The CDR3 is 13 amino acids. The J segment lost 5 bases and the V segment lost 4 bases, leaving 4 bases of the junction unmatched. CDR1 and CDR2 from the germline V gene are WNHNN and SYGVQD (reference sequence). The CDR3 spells CASSGDSQTEAFF. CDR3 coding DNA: TGCGCCAGCAGTGGGGACAGTCAGACTGAAGCTTTCTTT.

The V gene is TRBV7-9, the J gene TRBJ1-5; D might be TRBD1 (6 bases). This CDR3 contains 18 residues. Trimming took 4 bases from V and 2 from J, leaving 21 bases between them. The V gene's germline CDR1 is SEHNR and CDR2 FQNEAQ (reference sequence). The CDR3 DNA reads TGTGCCAGCAGCTCGGATAGAGTCGGGGGGCGCGGCAATCAGCCCCAGCATTTT. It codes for CASSSDRVGGRGNQPQHF.

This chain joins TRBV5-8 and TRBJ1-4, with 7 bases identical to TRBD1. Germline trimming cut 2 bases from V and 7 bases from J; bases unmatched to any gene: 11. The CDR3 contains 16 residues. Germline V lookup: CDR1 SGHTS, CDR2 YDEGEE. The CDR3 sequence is CASSFGRGIRGEKLFF. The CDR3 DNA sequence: TGTGCCAGCAGCTTCGGCAGGGGGATCCGTGGTGAAAAACTGTTTTTT.

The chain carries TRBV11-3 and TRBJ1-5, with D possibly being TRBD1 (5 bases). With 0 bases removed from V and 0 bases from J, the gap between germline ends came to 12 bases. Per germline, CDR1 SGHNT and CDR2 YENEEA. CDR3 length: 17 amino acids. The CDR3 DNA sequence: TGTGCCAGCAGCTTAGAATTACAGGAGAATAGCAATCAGCCCCAGCATTTT. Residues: CASSLELQENSNQPQHF.

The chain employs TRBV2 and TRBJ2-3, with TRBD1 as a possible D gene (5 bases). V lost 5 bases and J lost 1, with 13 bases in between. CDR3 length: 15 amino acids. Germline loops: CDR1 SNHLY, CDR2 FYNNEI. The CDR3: CASSRKLQGTDTQYF. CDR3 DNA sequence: TGTGCCAGCAGTAGGAAGCTACAGGGCACAGATACGCAGTATTTT. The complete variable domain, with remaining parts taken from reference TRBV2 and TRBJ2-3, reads EPEVTQTPSHQVTQMGQEVILRCVPISNHLYFYWYRQILGQKVEFLVSFYNNEISEKSEIFDDQFSVERPDGSNFTLKIRSTKLEDSAMYFCASSRKLQGTDTQYFGPGTRLTVL.

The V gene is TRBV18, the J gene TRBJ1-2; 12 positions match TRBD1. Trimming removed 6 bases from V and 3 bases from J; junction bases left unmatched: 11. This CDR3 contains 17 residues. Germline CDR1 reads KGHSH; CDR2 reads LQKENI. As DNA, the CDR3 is TGTGCCAGCTCCTTCCGGGACAGGGGGCGCGGTGACTATGGCTACACCTTC. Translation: CASSFRDRGRGDYGYTF.